The present T cell receptor beta chain was sequenced within a study of cytomegalovirus exposure and HLA in healthy donors. The primer mix had 60 Vbeta and 13 Jbeta primers. Generated by immunoSEQ multiplex PCR, the TCRdb table keeps only in-frame clones and is missing some. The sample holds 200,000 to 250,000 clones; more than 60% are singletons and the top ten take roughly a sixth. Material for sequencing was PBMCs. This clonotype was sampled from a man in his forties in good health and CMV-seronegative.

In DNA form, the CDR3 reads TGTGCCAGCAGCTTGAAAGCGGGAGCCCCCACAGATACGCAGTATTTT. Protein product: CASSLKAGAPTDTQYF. The rearrangement links TRBV5-6 to TRBJ2-3, with TRBD2 matching over 8 bases. Germline CDR1 SGHDT, CDR2 YYEEEE. V lost 1 base, J lost 2 bases, and 6 bases stayed unmatched. The CDR3 has 16 amino acids.